These 32 T cell receptor beta chains share one sample of origin, sequenced in a study of OX40 agonist ivuxolimab in advanced cancers. TCRdb keeps only in-frame clones here, not all; method: immunoSEQ multiplex PCR. In the table there are thousands of clones, roughly 71% of which are singletons. Sample: CD4+ or CD8+ T cells sorted from blood, taken in a trial of the OX40 agonist ivuxolimab. Receptors were obtained from an adult with an advanced solid tumor such as melanoma, head and neck, liver or kidney cancer.

The gene calls are TRBV6-1 and TRBJ2-7; D is perhaps TRBD1 or TRBD2 (6 bases each). This CDR3 is 13 amino acids long. The V gene's germline CDR1 is MNHNS and CDR2 SASEGT. The V and J ends lost 9 bases and 2 bases respectively, with 14 bases between them. CDR3 DNA: TGTGCCAGTGCAGGGGAGGAAGCCTACGAGCAGTACTTC. Its translation: CASAGEEAYEQYF.

This clone is judged medium-sized. The chain couples TRBV4-1 to TRBJ1-6; D gene ambiguous. CDR1 and CDR2 from the germline V gene are MGHRA and YSYEKL. This CDR3 is built from 13 residues. The ends were cut back, 1 base at V and 9 bases at J, with 7 bases in the middle. CDR3: CASSQGQSSPLHF. The CDR3 DNA reads as TGCGCCAGCAGCCAAGGGCAGTCTTCACCCCTCCACTTT.

Only one count was recorded for this clone. The chain couples TRBV5-5 to TRBJ2-4; TRBD2 might be the D (5 bases). The CDR3 totals 16 residues. Germline CDR1 SGHKS, CDR2 YYEKEE (reference sequence). V lost 0 bases, J lost 0 bases, and 10 bases lay in between. For the CDR3, the DNA is TGTGCCAGCAGCTTGGAAAGCGGATTAGCCAAAAACATTCAGTACTTC. Amino acid sequence: CASSLESGLAKNIQYF.

This chain joins TRBV7-9 and TRBJ2-7; weak D call: TRBD2 (5 bases). The CDR3 runs to 16 residues. The germline V gene has CDR1 SEHNR and CDR2 FQNEAQ (reference sequence). V dropped 6 bases and J dropped 3 bases, with 21 bases sitting between them. The DNA of the CDR3 is TGTGCCAGCAGTTCCAATGGACGGACTTGGGACTACGAGCAGTACTTC. This sequence encodes CASSSNGRTWDYEQYF. Combining the CDR3 with reference TRBV7-9 and TRBJ2-7 gives the whole variable domain DTGVSQNPRHKITKRGQNVTFRCDPISEHNRLYWYRQTLGQGPEFLTYFQNEAQLEKSRLLSDRFSAERPKGSFSTLEIQRTEQGDSAMYLCASSSNGRTWDYEQYFGPGTRLTVT.

Here the CDR3 DNA reads TGTGCCACCAGCAGAGATCTTGACAGGAGCAATGAAAAACTGTTTTTT. Its protein is CATSRDLDRSNEKLFF. The chain employs TRBV15 and TRBJ1-4; TRBD1 might be the D (6 bases). This CDR3 is 16 amino acids long. Germline V gene sequence: CDR1 LNHNV, CDR2 YYDKDF (reference sequence). V dropped 0 bases and J dropped 5 bases, with 13 bases sitting between them.

This clone has just a few counts. The chain recombines TRBV9 with TRBJ2-1, with 7 bases that match TRBD1. The length of the CDR3 is 14 residues. Looked up from germline, CDR1 is SGDLS and CDR2 is YYNGEE. V gave up 3 bases and J gave up 9 bases; unmatched junction bases: 9. In DNA form, the CDR3 reads TGTGCCAGCAGCGCGGCCTACAGGGGAACTGAGCAGTTCTTC. This translates into CASSAAYRGTEQFF.

This clone is medium-sized (0.01 to 0.1%) by share. V is TRBV5-8 and J is TRBJ1-1, with D possibly matching TRBD1 (6 bases). Per germline, CDR1 SGHTS and CDR2 YDEGEE. V dropped 4 bases and J dropped 0 bases, with 10 bases sitting between them. The CDR3 covers 14 residues. CDR3 DNA sequence: TGTGCCAGCAGCCCTGGGGGGCTGAACACTGAAGCTTTCTTT. Translated: CASSPGGLNTEAFF.

The count of this clone is one. The gene calls are TRBV7-9 and TRBJ2-7; D is undetermined. Germline CDR1 and CDR2: SEHNR and FQNEAQ (reference sequence). The CDR3 spans 14 residues. Trimming left V 1 base short and J 4 bases short, with 11 bases between. The CDR3 spells CASSLVEGWYEQYF. In nucleotides, the CDR3 is TGTGCCAGCAGCTTAGTGGAAGGGTGGTACGAGCAGTACTTC.

This clone was seen more than once but under ten times. V gene TRBV5-6 combines with J gene TRBJ2-1; the match to TRBD2 covers 10 bases. Unmatched junction bases numbered 2, after V lost 2 bases and J lost 3 bases. Germline lookup yields CDR1 SGHDT and CDR2 YYEEEE. The CDR3 loop spans 15 amino acids. For the CDR3, the DNA is TGTGCCAGCAGCTTAACTAGCGGGGTCTACAATGAGCAGTTCTTC. Amino acid sequence: CASSLTSGVYNEQFF.

CDR3 region: CAWSRAIAGGRTQYF. The CDR3 nucleotides are TGTGCCTGGAGTCGCGCGATAGCGGGGGGAAGGACCCAGTACTTC. The chain uses TRBV30 and TRBJ2-5, with 10 positions matching TRBD2. With V trimmed by 2 bases and J by 7 bases, 10 bases remained unmatched. The CDR3 spans 15 residues. Per germline, CDR1 GTSNPN and CDR2 SVGIG (reference sequence).

This sequence joins TRBV5-1 and TRBJ2-7; D is undetermined. The germline V gene has CDR1 SGHRS and CDR2 YFSETQ. The germline V and J ends were trimmed by 4 bases and 6 bases, with 11 bases remaining between them. The CDR3 loop spans 12 amino acids. The CDR3 loop reads CASSQHKGEQYF. CDR3 bases: TGCGCCAGCAGCCAACACAAGGGCGAGCAGTACTTC. The variable domain in full, with the rest retrieved from reference TRBV5-1 and TRBJ2-7, is KAGVTQTPRYLIKTRGQQVTLSCSPISGHRSVSWYQQTPGQGLQFLFEYFSETQRNKGNFPGRFSGRQFSNSRSEMNVSTLELGDSALYLCASSQHKGEQYFGPGTRLTVT.

This clone is deemed medium-sized. The J gene is TRBJ1-2, the V gene TRBV28; D unclear. The CDR3 totals 15 residues. Trimming left V 4 bases short and J 4 bases short, with 16 bases between. The germline V gene has CDR1 MDHEN and CDR2 SYDVKM. The DNA for the CDR3 is TGTGCCAGCAGTTCCATCAGGACGGACCGCTATGGCTACACCTTC. It codes for CASSSIRTDRYGYTF.

This clone occurred a few times. The chain couples TRBV27 to TRBJ1-2; 7 bases map to TRBD1. Germline values: CDR1 MNHEY, CDR2 SMNVEV (reference sequence). J was trimmed by 8 bases and V by 5 bases; bases with no gene match: 5. CDR3 length: 12 residues. In nucleotides, the CDR3 is TGTGCCAGCAGTAACCGGGACAGAGGCTACACCTTC. Encoded protein: CASSNRDRGYTF.

This chain connects TRBV4-1 to TRBJ1-1; TRBD1 is a possible D gene (6 bases). The CDR3 totals 14 residues. V lost 0 bases and J 1 base, leaving 6 bases between the germline ends. Germline V lookup: CDR1 MGHRA, CDR2 YSYEKL. CDR3 sequence reads: CASSQEGQNTEAFF. For the CDR3, the DNA is TGCGCCAGCAGCCAAGAGGGACAGAACACTGAAGCTTTCTTT.

The table lists this clone with a few counts. This chain links TRBV5-6 with TRBJ2-7; perhaps TRBD1 as D (6 bases). Trimming removed 2 bases at V and 4 bases at J, with 13 bases between. This CDR3 has 14 amino acids. Germline V lookup: CDR1 SGHDT, CDR2 YYEEEE. As DNA, the CDR3 is TGTGCCAGCAGCTTACCGGACAGTCAATACGAGCAGTACTTC. Translating it yields CASSLPDSQYEQYF.

This chain links TRBV4-3 with TRBJ2-6; D gene unclear. V lost 0 bases to trimming and J lost 2 bases, with 8 bases between them. Germline CDR1 is LGHNA and CDR2 is YSLEER. The CDR3 is 16 residues long. CDR3 nucleotides: TGCGCCAGCAGCCAAGATCTCACAGCTGGGGCCAACGTCCTGACTTTC. As protein: CASSQDLTAGANVLTF.

This clone was seen a few times. This rearrangement joins TRBV27 to TRBJ2-7; D possibly matches TRBD1 or TRBD2 (5 bases each). Germline V gene data show CDR1 as MNHEY and CDR2 as SMNVEV (reference sequence). V lost 2 bases and J lost 3, with 11 bases in between. The CDR3 runs to 14 residues. The CDR3 nucleotides are TGTGCCAGCAGTTTAGGTCAGGGAGTCTACGAGCAGTACTTC. As protein: CASSLGQGVYEQYF.

The CDR3 protein is CAGVGQGITSSYNEQFF. CDR3 bases: TGTGCCGGGGTGGGACAGGGTATCACCTCCTCCTACAATGAGCAGTTCTTC. The chain combines TRBV30 with TRBJ2-1; 9 bases agree with TRBD1. The germline V gene has CDR1 GTSNPN and CDR2 SVGIG (reference sequence). This CDR3 contains 17 residues. Unmatched junction bases numbered 14, after V lost 8 bases and J lost 0 bases.

This clone was observed a few times. This chain joins TRBV4-1 and TRBJ1-4, with D possibly matching TRBD1 (6 bases). The CDR3 sequence is 15 residues long. Trimming took 3 bases from V and 4 from J, leaving 12 bases between them. In germline, CDR1 is MGHRA, CDR2 YSYEKL. The CDR3 coding sequence is TGCGCCAGCAGCCAGCGACAGGTCGATAATGAAAAACTGTTTTTT. Translating it yields CASSQRQVDNEKLFF.

Within the sample, this clone is large (0.1 to 1%). J is TRBJ2-5 and V is TRBV7-2; TRBD1 aligns across 10 bases. V dropped 5 bases and J dropped 4; count of bases not matched to a gene: 10. In germline, CDR1 is SGHTA, CDR2 FQGNSA. The CDR3 totals 16 residues. The DNA of the CDR3 is TGTGCCAGCAGCCCGACCTCCGGGACAGGGGCAGAGACCCAGTACTTC. Its protein product is CASSPTSGTGAETQYF.

V gene TRBV27 combines with J gene TRBJ1-1, with D hard to call. This CDR3 contains 14 residues. Looked up from germline, CDR1 is MNHEY and CDR2 is SMNVEV (reference sequence). Trimming took 7 bases from V and 1 from J, leaving 13 bases between them. Here the CDR3 reads CASTPQRGNTEAFF. As DNA, the CDR3 is TGTGCCAGCACTCCCCAGCGGGGGAACACTGAAGCTTTCTTT.

This clone is labeled large. The genes are TRBV6-4 and TRBJ2-3, with TRBD2 matching over 8 bases. The ends lost 2 bases at V and 4 bases at J; junction bases unmatched: 5. The CDR3 totals 15 residues. Germline CDR1 is MRHNA and CDR2 is SNTAGT. The CDR3 coding sequence is TGTGCCAGCAGTGACAGCGCGGGGGGCTCAGATACGCAGTATTTT. Protein sequence: CASSDSAGGSDTQYF.

This chain connects TRBV7-9 to TRBJ2-1; 8 positions match TRBD1. Germline V gene data show CDR1 as SEHNR and CDR2 as FQNEAQ (reference sequence). The CDR3 is made up of 15 amino acids. The J segment lost 3 bases and the V segment lost 4 bases, leaving 5 bases of the junction unmatched. CDR3 amino acids: CASSSRQGYYNEQFF. CDR3 sequence (DNA): TGTGCCAGCAGCTCCAGACAGGGGTACTACAATGAGCAGTTCTTC.

The chain couples TRBV7-2 to TRBJ1-2; 11 bases line up with TRBD1. J was trimmed by 6 bases and V by 4 bases; bases with no gene match: 1. Germline-derived CDR1 and CDR2 are SGHTA and FQGNSA. The CDR3 covers 13 residues. In DNA form, the CDR3 reads TGTGCCAGCAGCTGGGGACAGGGGGATGGCTACACCTTC. Protein product: CASSWGQGDGYTF.

The chain is built from TRBV7-9 and TRBJ2-7; possible D gene TRBD2, 6 bases. V was cut by 3 bases and J by 7 bases, with 10 bases left in between. The CDR3 has 12 amino acids. Per germline, CDR1 SEHNR and CDR2 FQNEAQ (reference sequence). The CDR3 loop is CASSLWGVEQYF. DNA of the CDR3: TGTGCCAGCAGCTTGTGGGGGGTTGAGCAGTACTTC. The entire variable domain, with the rest obtained from reference TRBV7-9 and TRBJ2-7, is as follows: DTGVSQNPRHKITKRGQNVTFRCDPISEHNRLYWYRQTLGQGPEFLTYFQNEAQLEKSRLLSDRFSAERPKGSFSTLEIQRTEQGDSAMYLCASSLWGVEQYFGPGTRLTVT.

By sample share, this clone is large (0.1 to 1%). The CDR3 protein is CASSRGRDTNTGELFF. The CDR3 DNA sequence: TGTGCCAGCAGCCGAGGGCGGGATACGAACACCGGGGAGCTGTTTTTT. The V call is TRBV4-2, the J call TRBJ2-2, with D possibly being TRBD2 (6 bases). Germline V CDR1 and CDR2: LGHNA, YNFKEQ. CDR3 size: 16 residues. V lost 4 bases and J lost 0, with 12 bases in between.

The V and J genes are TRBV4-3 and TRBJ1-6; D remains ambiguous. Deletions cut 3 bases from V and 10 bases from J, with 13 bases between. The germline V gene has CDR1 LGHNA and CDR2 YSLEER. The CDR3 covers 14 residues. CDR3 nucleotides: TGCGCCAGCAGCCAGGCTTCGGGCAACTCACCCCTCCACTTT. Protein product: CASSQASGNSPLHF.

The rearrangement links TRBV7-9 to TRBJ2-3; 9 positions match TRBD2. Germline V gene lookup returns CDR1 SEHNR and CDR2 FQNEAQ (reference sequence). The CDR3 loop spans 16 amino acids. Trimming cost V 6 bases and J 5 bases; bases outside gene matches: 12. The CDR3 DNA follows: TGTGCCAGCAGTTACCGTAGCGGGAGTAAGATAGATACGCAGTATTTT. Its translation: CASSYRSGSKIDTQYF.

This rearrangement joins TRBV6-8 to TRBJ1-6; D is unclear. With 4 bases removed from V and 9 bases from J, the gap between germline ends came to 13 bases. The CDR3 has 14 residues. Per germline, CDR1 MNHGY and CDR2 SAAAGT. The CDR3 here is CASSSGLEGSPLHF. The CDR3 DNA is TGTGCCAGCAGTTCCGGCCTAGAGGGTTCACCCCTCCACTTT.

This clone occurred a few times. The chain carries TRBV7-9 and TRBJ2-1; D gene ambiguous. Trimming removed 4 bases from V and 6 bases from J, with 7 bases in between. Germline loops: CDR1 SEHNR, CDR2 FQNEAQ (reference sequence). The CDR3 runs 12 residues. The CDR3 coding sequence is TGTGCCAGCAGCTCCGACCCCAATGAGCAGTTCTTC. This translates into CASSSDPNEQFF.

The chain recombines TRBV6-1 with TRBJ2-7; 8 positions agree with TRBD1. Losses at the gene ends were 3 bases for V and 6 bases for J; bases not matched to a gene: 7. The length of the CDR3 is 14 residues. Germline-derived CDR1 and CDR2 are MNHNS and SASEGT. In DNA form, the CDR3 reads TGTGCCAGCAGTGAGTTGGACAGGGTGGGCGAGCAGTACTTC. This encodes CASSELDRVGEQYF.

The chain has TRBV28 and TRBJ2-3; D may be TRBD2 (5 bases). Germline V CDR1 and CDR2: MDHEN, SYDVKM. The V and J ends lost 6 bases and 5 bases respectively, with 15 bases between them. The CDR3 is made up of 14 amino acids. The CDR3 DNA sequence: TGTGCCAGCAGCCTAGTTCTAGGGAGAGATACGCAGTATTTT. Amino acid sequence: CASSLVLGRDTQYF.